The 17 T cell receptor beta chains below come from one sample, sequenced in a study of cytomegalovirus exposure and HLA in healthy donors. In the PCR, 60 Vbeta and 13 Jbeta primers were used. Using immunoSEQ multiplex PCR, the repertoire was profiled, and TCRdb retains in-frame clones only, with some absent. Altogether about 110,000 clones are present, roughly 85% being singletons, with the ten largest covering around a fifth. Sequencing was performed on PBMCs. The receptors come from a man aged 25-45 years in good health and CMV-seropositive.

Only one count was recorded for this clone. The chain couples TRBV19 to TRBJ1-3; 7 nucleotides align to TRBD1. Germline loops: CDR1 LNHDA, CDR2 SQIVND (reference sequence). The CDR3 consists of 15 residues. V shed 6 bases and J 0 bases; nucleotides not matched to a gene: 5. The CDR3 DNA reads TGTGCCAGTAGAGTCAGGGGGAGCTCTGGAAACACCATATATTTT. It codes for CASRVRGSSGNTIYF.

V and J are TRBV5-5 and TRBJ2-7, with D possibly TRBD1 on 6 matching bases. This CDR3 region has 14 residues. Germline V gene lookup returns CDR1 SGHKS and CDR2 YYEKEE (reference sequence). The V and J ends lost 1 base and 6 bases respectively, with 14 bases between them. CDR3 nucleotide sequence: TGTGCCAGCAGCTTGTGGCAGGGGTTGGGCGAGCAGTACTTC. Protein product: CASSLWQGLGEQYF. The entire variable domain, with the rest obtained from reference TRBV5-5 and TRBJ2-7, is as follows: DAGVTQSPTHLIKTRGQQVTLRCSPISGHKSVSWYQQVLGQGPQFIFQYYEKEERGRGNFPDRFSARQFPNYSSELNVNALLLGDSALYLCASSLWQGLGEQYFGPGTRLTVT.

The chain recombines TRBV27 with TRBJ1-6; D is perhaps TRBD1 (6 bases). Germline V lookup: CDR1 MNHEY, CDR2 SMNVEV (reference sequence). V was clipped by 2 bases and J by 7 bases, with 9 bases between them. The CDR3 extends over 14 amino acids. In nucleotides, the CDR3 is TGTGCCAGCAGTTTAAACAGGGAGAATTCACCCCTCCACTTT. Amino acids: CASSLNRENSPLHF.

The V gene is TRBV28, the J gene TRBJ2-1; 8 nucleotides line up with TRBD2. The CDR3 sequence is 16 residues long. V shed 8 bases, J shed 0 bases, and the junction held 9 bases outside the gene matches. The germline V gene encodes CDR1 MDHEN and CDR2 SYDVKM. The CDR3: CASGRGGAPSYNEQFF. CDR3 sequence (DNA): TGTGCCAGCGGTCGGGGGGGGGCCCCCTCCTACAATGAGCAGTTCTTC. Looking up the rest from reference TRBV28 and TRBJ2-1 gives the full variable domain: DVKVTQSSRYLVKRTGEKVFLECVQDMDHENMFWYRQDPGLGLRLIYFSYDVKMKEKGDIPEGYSVSREKKERFSLILESASTNQTSMYLCASGRGGAPSYNEQFFGPGTRLTVL.

The chain recombines TRBV7-3 with TRBJ2-3; 8 positions agree with TRBD2. CDR1 SGHTA and CDR2 FQGTGA come from the germline V gene. The CDR3 sequence is 16 residues long. With 1 base clipped from V and 2 bases from J, the junction kept 5 bases outside the gene matches. The CDR3 region is CASSLIGGGTTDTQYF. The CDR3 DNA reads TGTGCCAGCAGCTTAATTGGCGGGGGGACCACAGATACGCAGTATTTT.

This clone was picked up one time. This rearrangement joins TRBV30 to TRBJ1-6, with a possible D match to TRBD1 (6 bases). V shed 2 bases and J shed 7 bases, with 12 bases lying between them. Looked up from germline, CDR1 is GTSNPN and CDR2 is SVGIG (reference sequence). The CDR3 extends over 14 amino acids. DNA for the CDR3: TGTGCCTGGAGTCTAACCAGGGGAAATTCACCCCTCCACTTT. Amino acid sequence: CAWSLTRGNSPLHF.

The V and J genes are TRBV5-5 and TRBJ2-5, with 7 bases that match TRBD1. Per germline, CDR1 SGHKS and CDR2 YYEKEE (reference sequence). This CDR3 is built from 14 residues. Trimming removed 2 bases from V and 1 base from J; junction bases left unmatched: 2. The CDR3 nucleotides are TGTGCCAGCAGCTTCCGGGACAGCCAAGAGACCCAGTACTTC. Translated, it gives CASSFRDSQETQYF.

This clone showed up just once. The chain employs TRBV7-3 and TRBJ1-1, with no clear D. This CDR3 comprises 13 residues. V was pared by 5 bases and J by 0 bases, with 7 bases between. Germline assignment: CDR1 SGHTA and CDR2 FQGTGA. The CDR3 protein is CASSPGLNTEAFF. DNA of the CDR3: TGTGCCAGCAGCCCAGGCCTGAACACTGAAGCTTTCTTT. Drawing the rest from reference TRBV7-3 and TRBJ1-1, the complete variable domain is GAGVSQTPSNKVTEKGKYVELRCDPISGHTALYWYRQSLGQGPEFLIYFQGTGAADDSGLPNDRFFAVRPEGSVSTLKIQRTERGDSAVYLCASSPGLNTEAFFGQGTRLTVV.

This clone was seen a few times. V gene TRBV7-8 combines with J gene TRBJ2-7; D is unclear. The germline gives CDR1 SGHVS, CDR2 FQNEAQ. Trimming stripped 3 bases from V and 5 bases from J, with 5 bases between. The CDR3 runs to 11 residues. CDR3 sequence reads: CASSLANEQYF. The CDR3 nucleotides are TGTGCCAGCAGCTTGGCAAACGAGCAGTACTTC.

This sequence joins TRBV29-1 and TRBJ2-5, with a weak D call TRBD2 (6 bases). The V and J ends lost 5 bases and 5 bases respectively, with 15 bases between them. There are 13 residues in the CDR3. The V gene's germline CDR1 is SQVTM and CDR2 ANQGSEA. CDR3 amino acids: CSVPLGSSETQYF. The DNA for the CDR3 is TGCAGCGTTCCCCTCGGGAGTTCGGAGACCCAGTACTTC. The full variable domain, in which reference TRBV29-1 and TRBJ2-5 provide the parts outside the CDR3, is SAVISQKPSRDICQRGTSLTIQCQVDSQVTMMFWYRQQPGQSLTLIATANQGSEATYESGFVIDKFPISRPNLTFSTLTVSNMSPEDSSIYLCSVPLGSSETQYFGPGTRLLVL.

The gene calls are TRBV28 and TRBJ2-7; TRBD2 might be the D (6 bases). The CDR3 runs to 15 residues. V was cut by 7 bases and J by 0 bases, with 16 bases left in between. The V gene's germline CDR1 is MDHEN and CDR2 SYDVKM. The CDR3 region has the DNA TGTGCCAGCACCGAAGGGACTCCTTCCTCCTACGAGCAGTACTTC. It translates to CASTEGTPSSYEQYF.

This chain connects TRBV28 to TRBJ1-2; possible D gene TRBD1, 6 bases. CDR3 length: 13 amino acids. Per germline, CDR1 MDHEN and CDR2 SYDVKM. The V and J ends lost 6 bases and 2 bases respectively, with 10 bases between them. The CDR3 protein is CASSPTGNYGYTF. In DNA, the CDR3 is TGTGCCAGCAGCCCAACAGGGAACTATGGCTACACCTTC.

The chain employs TRBV7-8 and TRBJ2-7, with 9 bases fitting TRBD2. Germline trimming cut 5 bases from V and 3 bases from J; bases unmatched to any gene: 2. Germline loops: CDR1 SGHVS, CDR2 FQNEAQ. The CDR3 has 13 residues. CDR3 coding DNA: TGTGCCAGCAGCATTAGCGGGAGCTACGAGCAGTACGTC. Encoded protein: CASSISGSYEQYV.

This chain links TRBV6-5 with TRBJ1-2; no firm D call. Germline V gives CDR1 MNHEY, CDR2 SVGAGI. This CDR3 spans 13 amino acids. Trimming removed 6 bases from V and 0 bases from J, with 8 bases in between. The DNA for the CDR3 is TGTGCCAGCAGCCCCGGTTCTAACTATGGCTACACCTTC. Protein: CASSPGSNYGYTF.

Written as DNA, the CDR3 is TGTGCCAGCCGAAGGGGTAAAACTGCTAGCGGGAGACACGGGGAGCTGTTTTTT. Translation gives CASRRGKTASGRHGELFF. The V call is TRBV5-6, the J call TRBJ2-2; 10 bases line up with TRBD2. This CDR3 spans 18 amino acids. V lost 7 bases, J lost 7 bases, and 19 bases stayed unmatched. In germline, CDR1 is SGHDT, CDR2 YYEEEE.

The chain has TRBV4-2 and TRBJ1-6; D ambiguous. The CDR3 sequence is 13 residues long. Per the germline V gene, CDR1 is LGHNA and CDR2 is YNFKEQ. Trimming shortened V by 4 bases and J by 7 bases, and 8 bases separated the two germline ends. The CDR3 nucleotides read TGTGCCAGCAGCCGAGGTGAAAATTCACCCCTCCACTTT. It is translated as CASSRGENSPLHF.

The sample holds a few counts of this clone. The chain employs TRBV27 and TRBJ2-1, with TRBD1 matching 11 bases. After removal of 5 bases from V and 7 bases from J, the junction contained 7 bases not matched to a gene. This CDR3 has 15 amino acids. Germline V gene sequence: CDR1 MNHEY, CDR2 SMNVEV (reference sequence). Here the CDR3 reads CASSLGTGGFNEQFF. The CDR3 DNA reads TGTGCCAGCAGTCTCGGGACAGGGGGTTTTAATGAGCAGTTCTTC.